The source of this T cell receptor beta chain is a study of blood T cell repertoires in COVID-19. Everyone who took part was about 18 to 90 years old, and they came from some 23 US areas. The recovered donors of Cohort 3 showed two negative PCRs, clearance, or symptom resolution. CDR1 and CDR2 from the germline V gene are SGHTA and FQGNSA. The CDR3 contains 16 residues. J lost 0 bases, V lost 1 base, and 4 bases had no gene match. Libraries were prepared by immunoSEQ multiplex PCR; TCRdb keeps only in-frame clonotypes and omits some of them. The table has approximately 280,000 clones, around 85% seen once; the top ten hold around 5.8%.

Sequencing was done on a sample of PBMCs or T cells enriched from blood (not recorded which). This receptor was identified in a woman aged 40 to 49 who had recovered from COVID-19. The chain uses TRBV7-2 and TRBJ1-1; the match to TRBD1 covers 8 bases. The CDR3 sequence: CASSLGADRVNTEAFF. CDR3 bases: TGTGCCAGCAGCTTAGGGGCGGACAGGGTGAACACTGAAGCTTTCTTT.